A single T cell receptor (beta chain) is shown here with its context. Antigen unknown. These data originate in a study of cytotoxic CD8 clonotypes in ibrutinib-treated CLL. Overall study: The patients comprised about a dozen relapsed/refractory and more than 14 treatment-naive cases, under 18 IGHV unmutated. Partial response was seen in approximately 24 patients and complete response in 2; after median roughly 6 years, around 14 stayed remitted, about 12 progressed. Regarding the study as a whole: Clonality was elevated at ibrutinib response and had returned toward baseline at progression.

The repertoire was sequenced with immunoSEQ multiplex PCR; TCRdb's copy has only in-frame clones and lacks some. The table lists approximately 190,000 clones, roughly 73% of them singletons. Trimming stripped 4 bases from V and 7 bases from J, with 11 bases between. This CDR3 comprises 12 residues. Germline V gives CDR1 SGHNT, CDR2 YYREEE (reference sequence). This chain uses TRBV5-4 with TRBJ1-1; D possibly corresponds to TRBD1 (6 bases). The origin of this receptor is a human donor with chronic lymphocytic leukemia. The source was PBMCs, collected after 12 months of ibrutinib treatment. CDR3 nucleotide sequence: TGTGCCAGCAGCCGACAGGAATTTGAAGCTTTCTTT. It encodes CASSRQEFEAFF.